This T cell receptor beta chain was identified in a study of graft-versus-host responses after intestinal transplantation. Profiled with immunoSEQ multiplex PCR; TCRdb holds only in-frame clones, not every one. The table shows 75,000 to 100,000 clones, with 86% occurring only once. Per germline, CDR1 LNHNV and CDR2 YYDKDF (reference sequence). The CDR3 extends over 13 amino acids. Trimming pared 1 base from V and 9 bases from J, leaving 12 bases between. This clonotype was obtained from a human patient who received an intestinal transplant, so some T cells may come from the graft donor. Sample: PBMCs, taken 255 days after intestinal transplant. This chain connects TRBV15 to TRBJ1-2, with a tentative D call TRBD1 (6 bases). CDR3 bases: TGTGCCACCAGCAGAGCGGGCAGGGGTAGCTACACCTTC. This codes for CATSRAGRGSYTF.